The 14 T cell receptor beta chains listed next were all sequenced from one sample in a study of graft-versus-host responses after intestinal transplantation. Clones were sequenced by immunoSEQ multiplex PCR, and TCRdb holds only the in-frame ones, with some missing. The data show 100,000 to 120,000 clones, 85% to 95% seen once. These receptors are not linked to any known antigen. Sequenced material: unstimulated CD8+ T cells sorted from spleen or lymph node cells, taken before intestinal transplant. These receptors all come from a human donor who received an intestinal transplant.

This clone has just one count. This CDR3 is CSVEGVRDASSYEQYF. Written as DNA, the CDR3 is TGCAGCGTTGAAGGGGTTAGGGACGCGAGCTCCTACGAGCAGTACTTC. The chain employs TRBV29-1 and TRBJ2-7; D could derive from TRBD1 or TRBD2 (5 bases each). The CDR3 has 16 amino acids. V lost 1 base and J 0 bases, leaving 16 bases between the germline ends. In germline, CDR1 is SQVTM, CDR2 ANQGSEA.

This clone was recorded once. This chain uses TRBV1 with TRBJ1-2. TRBV1 counts as a pseudogene. The CDR3 is 14 residues long. In DNA form, the CDR3 reads TGCACCAGCAGCCAAGATGGGGGGGGCTATGGCTACACCTTC. Translating it yields CTSSQDGGGYGYTF.

The chain is built from TRBV5-6 and TRBJ2-5; maybe TRBD2 (5 bases). The V gene's germline CDR1 is SGHDT and CDR2 YYEEEE. The V and J ends lost 0 bases and 1 base respectively, with 7 bases between them. The CDR3 is 14 residues long. The CDR3 region is CASSLGAAQETQYF. For the CDR3, the DNA is TGTGCCAGCAGCTTGGGAGCGGCCCAAGAGACCCAGTACTTC.

V gene TRBV19 combines with J gene TRBJ2-7; D unresolved. Germline V gene sequence: CDR1 LNHDA, CDR2 SQIVND (reference sequence). V shed 6 bases and J shed 4 bases, with 10 bases lying between them. This CDR3 is built from 12 residues. The CDR3 DNA reads as TGTGCCAGTAGCGGAAACGGGTACGAGCAGTACTTC. Residues: CASSGNGYEQYF.

In this sample, this clone turned up once. This chain joins TRBV27 and TRBJ2-5; 8 positions match TRBD1. J was trimmed by 5 bases and V by 8 bases; bases with no gene match: 13. This CDR3 has 15 amino acids. CDR1 is MNHEY and CDR2 is SMNVEV in the germline V gene (reference sequence). In DNA form, the CDR3 reads TGTGCCAGCGGTCCCCCCGGACAGGGCGGGGAGACCCAGTACTTC. Protein: CASGPPGQGGETQYF.

This sequence joins TRBV7-3 and TRBJ2-1; 10 bases line up with TRBD2. Germline values: CDR1 SGHTA, CDR2 FQGTGA. V dropped 0 bases and J dropped 2; count of bases not matched to a gene: 7. CDR3 length: 18 residues. CDR3 in amino acids: CASSLTGLAGEPYNEQFF. DNA for the CDR3: TGTGCCAGCAGCTTAACGGGGCTAGCGGGAGAACCCTACAATGAGCAGTTCTTC.

The rearrangement joins TRBV6-5 to TRBJ2-1; the match to TRBD2 covers 10 bases. V lost 6 bases to trimming and J lost 6 bases; unmatched junction nucleotides: 8. The CDR3 extends over 15 amino acids. The germline gives CDR1 MNHEY, CDR2 SVGAGI. The CDR3 DNA is TGTGCCAGCAGCACCGGGACTAGCGCTTTCAATGAGCAGTTCTTC. Its protein product is CASSTGTSAFNEQFF.

The rearrangement joins TRBV30 to TRBJ1-1; no definite D call. Germline V CDR1 and CDR2: GTSNPN, SVGIG (reference sequence). There are 13 residues in the CDR3. Trimming left V 0 bases short and J 1 base short, with 6 bases between. CDR3 in amino acids: CAWSVPENTEAFF. The CDR3 nucleotides are TGTGCCTGGAGTGTACCGGAGAACACTGAAGCTTTCTTT.

In nucleotides, the CDR3 is TGTGCCAGCAGTGACCCCGGGACAGGCCCCCAAGAGACCCAGTACTTC. Translation: CASSDPGTGPQETQYF. The chain is built from TRBV2 and TRBJ2-5, with 8 bases fitting TRBD1. CDR1 and CDR2 (germline): SNHLY, FYNNEI. This CDR3 comprises 16 residues. With V trimmed by 3 bases and J by 1 base, 7 bases remained unmatched.

The chain couples TRBV20-1 to TRBJ1-1, with D uncertain. In germline, CDR1 is DFQATT, CDR2 SNEGSKA (reference sequence). V shed 2 bases and J shed 7 bases, with 8 bases lying between them. The length of the CDR3 is 11 residues. Here the CDR3 reads CSARRGLEAFF. The CDR3 region has the DNA TGCAGTGCTAGACGCGGTCTTGAAGCTTTCTTT.

This clone was observed a single time. The chain joins TRBV27 to TRBJ2-1; D remains unclear. CDR3 length: 15 residues. Per the germline V gene, CDR1 is MNHEY and CDR2 is SMNVEV (reference sequence). Deletions cut 3 bases from V and 0 bases from J, with 9 bases between. CDR3 DNA: TGTGCCAGCAGTTTTGGTGATTTCTCCTACAATGAGCAGTTCTTC. Its protein is CASSFGDFSYNEQFF.

This clone has only one observation. The chain joins TRBV9 to TRBJ2-2; 7 nucleotides match TRBD2. Germline CDR1 reads SGDLS; CDR2 reads YYNGEE. V shed 2 bases, J shed 5 bases, and the junction held 9 bases outside the gene matches. The CDR3 covers 16 residues. CDR3 DNA: TGTGCCAGCAGCGTCCCCTGGGGGAGGGAAACCGGGGAGCTGTTTTTT. This encodes CASSVPWGRETGELFF.

The V and J genes are TRBV7-5 and TRBJ2-3; no DNA check was done on the table's D call, TRBD2. TRBV7-5 corresponds to a pseudogene. CDR3 length equals 19 residues. In DNA form, the CDR3 reads TGTGCCAGAAGCTTCGTACTAGCGGGAGGAGGGGCCCCCACAGATACGCAGTATTTT. Translation gives CARSFVLAGGGAPTDTQYF.

V gene TRBV11-2 combines with J gene TRBJ2-1; no clear D. The V gene's germline CDR1 is SGHAT and CDR2 FQNNGV. The CDR3 length is 13 residues. The V gene lost 4 bases and the J gene lost 1 base, with 5 bases spanning the gap. Here the CDR3 DNA reads TGTGCCAGCAGCTCCGAGTCCTACAATGAGCAGTTCTTC. Translated, it gives CASSSESYNEQFF.